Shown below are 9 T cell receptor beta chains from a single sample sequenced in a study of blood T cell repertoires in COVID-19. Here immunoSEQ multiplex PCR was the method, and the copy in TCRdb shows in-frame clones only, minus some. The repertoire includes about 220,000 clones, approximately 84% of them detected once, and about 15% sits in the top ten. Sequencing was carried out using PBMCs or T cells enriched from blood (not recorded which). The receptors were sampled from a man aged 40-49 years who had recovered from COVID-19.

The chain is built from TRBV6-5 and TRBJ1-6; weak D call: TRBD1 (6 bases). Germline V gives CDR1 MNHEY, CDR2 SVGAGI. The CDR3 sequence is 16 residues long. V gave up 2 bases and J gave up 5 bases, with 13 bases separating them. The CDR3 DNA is TGTGCCAGCAGTTACGGGGGCGCAGGGGATAATTCACCCCTCCACTTT. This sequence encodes CASSYGGAGDNSPLHF.

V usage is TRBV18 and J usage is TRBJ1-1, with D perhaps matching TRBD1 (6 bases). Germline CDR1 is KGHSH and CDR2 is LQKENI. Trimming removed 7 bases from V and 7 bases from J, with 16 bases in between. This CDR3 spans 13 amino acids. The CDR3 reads CASYKDSAIEAFF. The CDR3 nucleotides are TGTGCCAGCTACAAGGACAGCGCTATTGAAGCTTTCTTT.

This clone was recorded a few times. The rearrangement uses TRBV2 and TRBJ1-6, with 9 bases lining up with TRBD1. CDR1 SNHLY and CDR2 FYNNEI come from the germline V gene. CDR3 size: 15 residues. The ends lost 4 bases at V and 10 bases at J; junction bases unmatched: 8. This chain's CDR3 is CASSARTGEGSPLHF. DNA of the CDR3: TGTGCCAGCAGTGCTCGGACAGGGGAAGGCTCACCCCTCCACTTT. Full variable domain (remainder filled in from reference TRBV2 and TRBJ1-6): EPEVTQTPSHQVTQMGQEVILRCVPISNHLYFYWYRQILGQKVEFLVSFYNNEISEKSEIFDDQFSVERPDGSNFTLKIRSTKLEDSAMYFCASSARTGEGSPLHFGNGTRLTVT.

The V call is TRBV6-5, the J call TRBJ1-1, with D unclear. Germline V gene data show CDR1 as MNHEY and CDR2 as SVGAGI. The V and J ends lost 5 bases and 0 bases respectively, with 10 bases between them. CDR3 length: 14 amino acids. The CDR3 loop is CASSLEGVNTEAFF. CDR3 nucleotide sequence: TGTGCCAGCAGTCTCGAGGGCGTGAACACTGAAGCTTTCTTT.

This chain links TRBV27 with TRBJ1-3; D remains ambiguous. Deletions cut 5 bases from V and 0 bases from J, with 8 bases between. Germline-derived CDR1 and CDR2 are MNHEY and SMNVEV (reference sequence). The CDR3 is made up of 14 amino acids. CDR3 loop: CASSKTTSGNTIYF. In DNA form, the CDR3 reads TGTGCCAGCAGTAAGACTACCTCTGGAAACACCATATATTTT.

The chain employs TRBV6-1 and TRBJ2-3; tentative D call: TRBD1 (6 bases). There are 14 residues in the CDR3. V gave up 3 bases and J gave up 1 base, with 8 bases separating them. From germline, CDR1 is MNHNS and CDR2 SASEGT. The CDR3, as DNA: TGTGCCAGCAGTGACGCAGGGGGCACAGATACGCAGTATTTT. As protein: CASSDAGGTDTQYF.

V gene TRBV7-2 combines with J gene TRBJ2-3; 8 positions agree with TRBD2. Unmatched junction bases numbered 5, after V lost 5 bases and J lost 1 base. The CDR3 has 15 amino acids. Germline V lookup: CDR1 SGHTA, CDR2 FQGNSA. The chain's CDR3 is CASSPGTRGTDTQYF. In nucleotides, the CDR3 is TGTGCCAGCAGCCCCGGGACTAGGGGCACAGATACGCAGTATTTT.

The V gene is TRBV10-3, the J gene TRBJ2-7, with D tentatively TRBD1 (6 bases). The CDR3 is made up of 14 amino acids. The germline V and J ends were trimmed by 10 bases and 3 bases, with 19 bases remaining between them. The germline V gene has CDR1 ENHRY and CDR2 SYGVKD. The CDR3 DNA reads TGTGCCACACAGGGATTGTATAATGTCTACGAGCAGTACTTC. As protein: CATQGLYNVYEQYF.

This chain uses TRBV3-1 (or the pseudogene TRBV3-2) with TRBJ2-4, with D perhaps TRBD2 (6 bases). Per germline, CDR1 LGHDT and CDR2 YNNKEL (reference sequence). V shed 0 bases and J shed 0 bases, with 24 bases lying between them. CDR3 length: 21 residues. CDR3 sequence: CASSQDLPGLTTNLAKNIQYF. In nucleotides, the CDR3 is TGTGCCAGCAGCCAAGACCTTCCGGGACTCACGACCAATCTAGCCAAAAACATTCAGTACTTC.